The 9 T cell receptor beta chains below come from one sample, sequenced in a study of vaccination effects on CD4 cells after COVID-19. Which antigens these TCRs recognize remains unknown. Before sequencing, viral peptide pools were used by the ViraFEST assay to expand antigen-specific CD4+ T cells. Culture proceeded for 10 days, and CD4+ T cells were then isolated. Having tested negative for nucleocapsid antibodies, the vaccine recipients showed no prior SARS-CoV-2 infection. Sequencing was performed with immunoSEQ multiplex PCR; in TCRdb, only in-frame clones are kept and a portion is missing. The sample carries 20,000 to 30,000 clones, about 74% recorded once. Sample: CD4+ T cells from PBMCs cultured with HCoV-NL63 spike peptides, taken before COVID-19 vaccination. These receptors were obtained from a human donor who received a COVID-19 vaccine.

V usage is TRBV19 and J usage is TRBJ2-1; TRBD2 agrees at 9 bases. Germline loops: CDR1 LNHDA, CDR2 SQIVND (reference sequence). The CDR3 totals 17 residues. V lost 4 bases, J lost 6 bases, and 13 bases stayed unmatched. The CDR3 coding sequence is TGTGCCAGTAGTAATGGAAATAGGCGGGGGGGCCTCAATGAGCAGTTCTTC. Protein sequence: CASSNGNRRGGLNEQFF.

V and J are TRBV4-1 and TRBJ2-5, with 10 positions matching TRBD2. Germline V CDR1 and CDR2: MGHRA, YSYEKL. The V gene end was trimmed by 3 bases and the J gene end by 4 bases; junction bases not matched to a gene: 2. The CDR3 extends over 14 amino acids. This CDR3 is CASSQLAGAETQYF. The CDR3 region has the DNA TGCGCCAGCAGCCAGCTAGCGGGGGCAGAGACCCAGTACTTC.

This clone was counted a single time. The rearrangement links TRBV7-9 to TRBJ2-2; the D gene is possibly TRBD1 (8 bases). Germline CDR1 and CDR2: SEHNR and FQNEAQ (reference sequence). V was trimmed by 10 bases and J by 4 bases, leaving 19 bases between them. The CDR3 is 15 residues long. In nucleotides, the CDR3 is TGTGCCATCAGGGGGGGACAGGACAGCACCGGGGAGCTGTTTTTT. Translation: CAIRGGQDSTGELFF.

The rearrangement links TRBV3-1 (or the pseudogene TRBV3-2) to TRBJ2-7; D tentatively fits TRBD1 or TRBD2 (6 bases each). V lost 3 bases to trimming and J lost 0 bases, with 15 bases between them. Germline CDR1 reads LGHDT; CDR2 reads YNNKEL (reference sequence). The CDR3 spans 16 residues. The CDR3 spells CASSQLGGGPSYEQYF. The DNA for the CDR3 is TGTGCCAGCAGCCAGCTAGGGGGAGGCCCCTCCTACGAGCAGTACTTC.

This clone was detected only a few times. V gene TRBV2 combines with J gene TRBJ1-4, with TRBD1 as a possible D gene (5 bases). Trimming took 8 bases from V and 8 from J, leaving 12 bases between them. The germline V gene has CDR1 SNHLY and CDR2 FYNNEI. The CDR3 spans 12 residues. CDR3 residues: CASSQGREKLFF. DNA of the CDR3: TGTGCCAGCTCCCAGGGCCGGGAAAAACTGTTTTTT.

The chain links TRBV10-2 to TRBJ2-2; no clear D gene. Germline CDR1 reads WSHSY; CDR2 reads SAAADI. The V and J ends lost 8 bases and 1 base respectively, with 11 bases between them. The CDR3 has 14 residues. The CDR3 loop is CASLRTGNTGELFF. The CDR3 DNA follows: TGCGCCAGCCTCCGGACGGGGAACACCGGGGAGCTGTTTTTT.

The chain is built from TRBV4-2 and TRBJ1-2; D unresolved. Germline assignment: CDR1 LGHNA and CDR2 YNFKEQ. Deletions cut 5 bases from V and 8 bases from J, with 33 bases between. The CDR3 sequence is 19 residues long. The CDR3 DNA reads as TGTGCCAGCAGCTCACTTATCGGGTCGGGAGAACGATGGGTAGAGGGCTACACCTTC. Its protein product is CASSSLIGSGERWVEGYTF.

V and J are TRBV12-5 and TRBJ1-3; tentative D call: TRBD1 (5 bases). V gave up 0 bases and J gave up 0 bases, with 9 bases separating them. CDR1 is LGHNT, CDR2 FRNRAP, per germline. The CDR3 sequence is 16 residues long. CDR3 region: CASGLVVGDSGNTIYF. DNA of the CDR3: TGTGCTAGTGGTTTGGTAGTAGGGGACTCTGGAAACACCATATATTTT.

This clone was seen more than once but under ten times. The rearrangement joins TRBV4-1 to TRBJ2-7; 11 bases line up with TRBD2. CDR3 length equals 15 residues. In germline, CDR1 is MGHRA, CDR2 YSYEKL. V trimming: 2 bases; J trimming: 5 bases; junction bases outside the gene matches: 5. The CDR3, as DNA: TGCGCCAGCAGCCAAAAGGGACTAGCGGCCGACGAGCAGTACTTC. As protein: CASSQKGLAADEQYF.